These T cell receptor beta chains were read from a single sample in a study of cytomegalovirus exposure and HLA in healthy donors. The protocol was immunoSEQ multiplex PCR, while the TCRdb copy is restricted to in-frame clones and leaves out a portion. The table shows about 130,000 clones, with 75% to 90% occurring only once. Sequenced material: PBMCs. These receptors were obtained from a woman in her forties in good health and CMV-seronegative. CDR3s include the opening cysteine and the closing phenylalanine or tryptophan. Fields, in order: J gene, D gene, clone size, V gene, CDR3 DNA, CDR3 protein. A D gene is named only where the DNA matches it firmly. Size is omitted from some rows. Given values are once, few, many or a class for expanded clones.

TRBJ2-3 | NA | few | TRBV7-9 | TGTGCCACCTCAGCGGGAGATACGCAGTATTTT | CATSAGDTQYF
TRBJ1-5 | NA | NA | TRBV10-2 | TGCGCCAGCACCCTGGGGCAGGGCAATCAGCCCCAGCATTTT | CASTLGQGNQPQHF
TRBJ2-2 | NA | NA | TRBV6-4 | TGTGCCAGCAGTCAGGACAGCACCGGGGAGCTGTTTTTT | CASSQDSTGELFF
TRBJ1-1 | NA | NA | TRBV7-2 | TGTGCCAGCAGCTTAGAAGGGGGAAACACTGAAGCTTTCTTT | CASSLEGGNTEAFF
TRBJ1-5 | NA | NA | TRBV4-3 | TGCGCCAGCAGCCAAGGGATCTGGCGGGACAATCAGCCCCAGCATTTT | CASSQGIWRDNQPQHF
TRBJ2-2 | TRBD1 | NA | TRBV29-1 | TGCAGCGTTGCGGAGACAGGGGTGACCGGGGAGCTGTTTTTT | CSVAETGVTGELFF
TRBJ1-6 | NA | NA | TRBV5-4 | TGTGCCAGCAGCTTTGGCCGGGGTATTCTCCACTTT | CASSFGRGILHF
TRBJ2-5 | NA | NA | TRBV4-1 | TGCGCCAGCAGCCAAGATGAGGGGGGGTACCAAGAGACCCAGTACTTC | CASSQDEGGYQETQYF
TRBJ1-3 | NA | NA | TRBV5-1 | TGCGCCAGCAGCTACATCGCGGGAGCTGGAAACACCATATATTTT | CASSYIAGAGNTIYF
TRBJ2-3 | TRBD2 | NA | TRBV27 | TGTGCCAGCAGTTCAGGACTAGCGGGCACAGATACGCAGTATTTT | CASSSGLAGTDTQYF